This TCR beta chain was documented in a study of cytomegalovirus exposure and HLA in healthy donors. Study-level points and caveats: A list of around 160 TCR beta chains associated with cytomegalovirus was given. As a later analysis revealed, the rate of TCR association differed by HLA locus, with DRB1 most and HLA-C fewest. The productive fraction for most TCR beta V segments was about 90% or about 30% in an earlier analysis.

In its sample, this clone was seen a few times. What it recognizes is unknown. PCR used 60 Vbeta primers and 13 Jbeta primers. Sequencing used immunoSEQ multiplex PCR; TCRdb keeps in-frame clones, though not all of them. The data hold roughly 110,000 clones, with nearly 75% observed a single time. Specimen: PBMCs. This sequence was found in a man younger than 45 in good health and CMV-seropositive.

The CDR3, as DNA: TGTGCCAGCAGCTTCATGGCGAGGGACACTGAAGCTTTCTTT. This sequence encodes CASSFMARDTEAFF. The chain uses TRBV7-9 and TRBJ1-1; no firm D call. The CDR3 loop spans 14 amino acids. Germline values: CDR1 SEHNR, CDR2 FQNEAQ (reference sequence). Trimming took 3 bases from V and 3 from J, leaving 11 bases between them.